Reported below is one TCR beta chain. Its antigen is currently unknown. This CDR3 contains 17 residues. Trimming cost V 4 bases and J 4 bases; bases outside gene matches: 13. Germline CDR1 is SGHAT and CDR2 is FQNNGV. These data originate in a study of cytomegalovirus exposure and HLA in healthy donors. Study-wide points: Rates of TCR association differed by HLA locus in a later analysis, with DRB1 highest and HLA-C lowest.

The PCR made use of 60 Vbeta and 13 Jbeta primers. TCRdb's table, derived via immunoSEQ multiplex PCR, lists solely in-frame clones and lacks some. The sample has roughly 120,000 clones; around 72% are singletons. The chain uses TRBV11-2 and TRBJ2-3, with 8 bases identical to TRBD1. Sequencing used PBMCs. The receptor was isolated from a woman aged 35 to 49 in good health and CMV-seropositive. CDR3 nucleotide sequence: TGTGCCAGCAGCTCCCCCCGGGACAGGAAGGTGGCAGATACGCAGTATTTT. Protein: CASSSPRDRKVADTQYF. The full variable domain, its missing parts supplied by reference TRBV11-2 and TRBJ2-3, is EAGVAQSPRYKIIEKRQSVAFWCNPISGHATLYWYQQILGQGPKLLIQFQNNGVVDDSQLPKDRFSAERLKGVDSTLKIQPAKLEDSAVYLCASSSPRDRKVADTQYFGPGTRLTVL.